The following is a TCR beta chain sequence with its context. Its cognate antigen is unknown. This record comes from a study of T cell responses to AZD1222 COVID-19 vaccine. Broader study findings: Vaccine-associated CD4 TCRs ranged over spike, dominating at 160-218 and 743-854. In all cases, repertoires were sampled only after the peak T cell response.

Germline CDR1 KGHSH, CDR2 LQKENI. V lost 6 bases and J lost 4, with 10 bases in between. This CDR3 contains 13 residues. This table comes from immunoSEQ multiplex PCR, and its TCRdb copy is limited to in-frame clones, with some not included. The sample has 100,000 or so clones, just over 85% seen once. Sequencing used peripheral blood, obtained 28 days after the second AZD1222 dose. The chain is built from TRBV18 and TRBJ2-1, with D unclear. The receptor comes from an adult who received the AZD1222 COVID-19 vaccine. CDR3 bases: TGTGCCAGCTCCCCTACACCGTACAATGAGCAGTTCTTC. This codes for CASSPTPYNEQFF.